This T cell receptor beta chain was sequenced for a study of T cell changes during pregnancy in multiple sclerosis. The method was immunoSEQ multiplex PCR; TCRdb's version includes in-frame clones alone and lacks a portion of them. The table includes some 75,000 clones, about 96% detected once. Germline V gives CDR1 SEHNR, CDR2 FQNEAQ (reference sequence). The length of the CDR3 is 13 residues. Trimming removed 3 bases from V and 6 bases from J, with 12 bases in between. The chain joins TRBV7-9 to TRBJ2-7, with D perhaps TRBD2 (6 bases). The clonotype originates from a female donor with multiple sclerosis, enrolled in a pregnancy study. Sequenced material: peripheral blood, taken in the second trimester of pregnancy. The DNA for the CDR3 is TGTGCCAGCAGCTTTCGATCCGGGGGCGAGCAGTACTTC. This sequence encodes CASSFRSGGEQYF.